Shown below are 32 T cell receptor beta chains from a single sample sequenced in a study of cytomegalovirus exposure and HLA in healthy donors (dated by TCRdb to between 2016 and 2019). Libraries came from the immunoSEQ multiplex PCR assay. For the multiplex PCR, a mixture combining 60 forward primers for TCR Vbeta segments and 13 reverse primers for TCR Jbeta segments was used. The source is immuneACCESS, and TCRdb retained only in-frame sequences with V and J called. Part of the clones is not carried over; for the studies checked, unresolved V genes explain less than half of this, and the remainder is unexplained. In all, the sample holds approximately 120,000 clones, and 60% to 85% of those were seen once. Approximately 2.6% of the sample lies in the top ten. Specimen: PBMCs. All receptors come from a female donor in good health and CMV-seronegative.

This clone was seen repeatedly, ten times or more. The V and J genes are TRBV6-5 and TRBJ2-1; TRBD2 is a possible D gene (6 bases). This CDR3 is 15 amino acids long. Germline values: CDR1 MNHEY, CDR2 SVGAGI. The germline V and J ends were trimmed by 2 bases and 1 base, with 9 bases remaining between them. CDR3 DNA: TGTGCCAGCAGTTACGAAGCGGGTTCCTACAATGAGCAGTTCTTC. Residues: CASSYEAGSYNEQFF.

This clone was counted ten times or more. The V gene is TRBV27, the J gene TRBJ2-7; the match to TRBD2 covers 7 bases. CDR1 MNHEY and CDR2 SMNVEV come from the germline V gene (reference sequence). J was trimmed by 3 bases and V by 8 bases; bases with no gene match: 7. The CDR3 has 13 residues. The CDR3 protein is CASGPSGGYEQYF. The CDR3 bases are TGTGCCAGCGGCCCCTCGGGGGGCTACGAGCAGTACTTC.

The genes are TRBV29-1 and TRBJ2-6; D ambiguous. Deletions cut 6 bases from V and 3 bases from J, with 9 bases between. There are 13 residues in the CDR3. The germline V gene encodes CDR1 SQVTM and CDR2 ANQGSEA. CDR3 DNA: TGCAGCGTAGACACCATTGGGGCCAACGTCCTGACTTTC. It encodes CSVDTIGANVLTF.

The chain joins TRBV7-9 to TRBJ1-5, with TRBD1 matching 8 bases. Germline-derived CDR1 and CDR2 are SEHNR and FQNEAQ (reference sequence). There are 17 residues in the CDR3. V was clipped by 1 base and J by 1 base; unmatched bases: 6. CDR3 DNA: TGTGCCAGCAGCTTAGGGACAGGGAGCGGGAGCAATCAGCCCCAGCATTTT. Residues: CASSLGTGSGSNQPQHF.

This rearrangement joins TRBV5-5 to TRBJ2-1, with TRBD1 identical over 8 bases. This CDR3 is built from 17 residues. V was clipped by 4 bases and J by 9 bases; unmatched bases: 18. Germline CDR1 and CDR2: SGHKS and YYEKEE (reference sequence). Here the CDR3 reads CASSRTGLEGASSEQFF. CDR3 in DNA: TGTGCCAGCAGCAGGACAGGGCTGGAGGGTGCTTCCTCTGAGCAGTTCTTC.

The genes are TRBV4-1 and TRBJ1-5; possible D gene TRBD1, 6 bases. The germline V and J ends were trimmed by 3 bases and 3 bases, with 15 bases remaining between them. The CDR3 totals 16 residues. CDR1 is MGHRA and CDR2 is YSYEKL in the germline V gene. The CDR3 loop reads CASSHPSKGDNQPQHF. The CDR3 region has the DNA TGCGCCAGCAGCCACCCCTCGAAGGGGGACAATCAGCCCCAGCATTTT.

This clone came up once. The V and J genes are TRBV15 and TRBJ2-1, with 10 bases lining up with TRBD2. This CDR3 has 16 residues. Unmatched junction bases numbered 9, after V lost 4 bases and J lost 6 bases. Germline CDR1 LNHNV, CDR2 YYDKDF (reference sequence). The CDR3 sequence: CATSTGTSEPINEQFF. The CDR3 DNA follows: TGTGCCACCAGCACCGGGACTAGCGAACCCATCAATGAGCAGTTCTTC.

This sequence joins TRBV5-1 and TRBJ2-3, with D perhaps TRBD2 (6 bases). This CDR3 comprises 14 residues. CDR1 and CDR2 (germline): SGHRS, YFSETQ. V lost 7 bases and J lost 1, with 13 bases in between. CDR3 sequence reads: CASRERGGTDTQYF. The DNA of the CDR3 is TGCGCCAGCCGGGAGCGAGGTGGCACAGATACGCAGTATTTT.

The chain recombines TRBV5-1 with TRBJ1-5; 8 bases fit TRBD1. The CDR3 has 15 residues. CDR1 is SGHRS and CDR2 is YFSETQ in the germline V gene. The V segment lost 0 bases and the J segment 3 bases; nucleotides outside the gene matches: 2. CDR3 bases: TGCGCCAGCAGCTTGGGGACAGGGATCAATCAGCCCCAGCATTTT. Residues: CASSLGTGINQPQHF.

This chain links TRBV30 with TRBJ2-6; possible D gene TRBD1, 6 bases. This CDR3 comprises 18 residues. CDR1 is GTSNPN, CDR2 SVGIG, per germline (reference sequence). V dropped 3 bases and J dropped 4 bases, with 22 bases sitting between them. CDR3 protein: CAWSAPISGAHGANVLTF. In DNA form, the CDR3 reads TGTGCCTGGAGCGCCCCAATTTCAGGGGCCCACGGGGCCAACGTCCTGACTTTC.

The chain uses TRBV30 and TRBJ2-6; TRBD1 is a possible D gene (5 bases). CDR1 and CDR2 (germline): GTSNPN, SVGIG (reference sequence). Trimming pared 2 bases from V and 4 bases from J, leaving 15 bases between. This CDR3 contains 16 residues. CDR3 sequence (DNA): TGTGCCTGGAGTAGCCCCCAGGGTGACGGGGCCAACGTCCTGACTTTC. Its protein product is CAWSSPQGDGANVLTF. Variable domain in full (rest from reference TRBV30 and TRBJ2-6): SQTIHQWPATLVQPVGSPLSLECTVEGTSNPNLYWYRQAAGRGLQLLFYSVGIGQISSEVPQNLSASRPQDRQFILSSKKLLLSDSGFYLCAWSSPQGDGANVLTFGAGSRLTVL.

The rearrangement uses TRBV6-6 and TRBJ2-7; D is ambiguous. The germline gives CDR1 MNHNY, CDR2 SVGAGI (reference sequence). Trimming cost V 0 bases and J 4 bases, with 4 bases left between them. The CDR3 runs 12 residues. DNA of the CDR3: TGTGCCAGCAGTTACTCCGCGTACGAGCAGTACTTC. It is translated as CASSYSAYEQYF.

The chain recombines TRBV5-4 with TRBJ2-1; 12 bases match TRBD2. The V and J ends lost 4 bases and 10 bases, in that order; junction bases with no gene match: 6. Germline assignment: CDR1 SGHNT and CDR2 YYREEE (reference sequence). CDR3 length equals 14 residues. CDR3 bases: TGTGCCAGCAGCCCCGGCGGGACTAGCGGGGAGCAGTTCTTC. Translated: CASSPGGTSGEQFF.

The gene calls are TRBV11-2 and TRBJ1-6; D may be TRBD1 (6 bases). With 4 bases removed from V and 4 bases from J, the gap between germline ends came to 14 bases. Germline V CDR1 and CDR2: SGHAT, FQNNGV. The CDR3 loop spans 16 amino acids. CDR3 sequence reads: CASSSGGPSYNSPLHF. The CDR3 region has the DNA TGTGCCAGCAGCTCTGGGGGCCCTTCTTATAATTCACCCCTCCACTTT. Drawing the rest from reference TRBV11-2 and TRBJ1-6, the complete variable domain is EAGVAQSPRYKIIEKRQSVAFWCNPISGHATLYWYQQILGQGPKLLIQFQNNGVVDDSQLPKDRFSAERLKGVDSTLKIQPAKLEDSAVYLCASSSGGPSYNSPLHFGNGTRLTVT.

This chain joins TRBV6-6 and TRBJ2-1, with unresolved D. Looked up from germline, CDR1 is MNHNY and CDR2 is SVGAGI (reference sequence). Deletions cut 6 bases from V and 6 bases from J, with 6 bases between. This CDR3 region has 11 residues. CDR3 region: CASSPSNEQFF. The DNA of the CDR3 is TGTGCCAGCAGCCCCAGCAATGAGCAGTTCTTC.

This chain joins TRBV6-5 and TRBJ1-1; D gene ambiguous. Looked up from germline, CDR1 is MNHEY and CDR2 is SVGAGI. The CDR3 runs 13 residues. The V end was cut by 6 bases, the J end by 6 bases, with 14 bases between. The CDR3 sequence: CASRLNGLAEAFF. The CDR3 nucleotides are TGTGCCAGCAGACTCAACGGGTTGGCTGAAGCTTTCTTT.

This clone has just a few counts. The genes are TRBV6-1 and TRBJ2-5; TRBD2 agrees at 8 bases. CDR3 length: 13 residues. The ends lost 6 bases at V and 4 bases at J; junction bases unmatched: 4. Germline loops: CDR1 MNHNS, CDR2 SASEGT. CDR3 bases: TGTGCCAGCAGACTAGCGGACATAGAGACCCAGTACTTC. Residues: CASRLADIETQYF.

This chain connects TRBV4-2 to TRBJ2-2; TRBD2 matches 15 bases. This CDR3 spans 18 amino acids. V trimming: 1 base; J trimming: 9 bases; junction bases outside the gene matches: 9. Germline CDR1 and CDR2: LGHNA and YNFKEQ. As DNA, the CDR3 is TGTGCCAGCAGCCAAGCCCCGGGACTAGCGGGGGGCACGAGGGAGCTGTTTTTT. Residues: CASSQAPGLAGGTRELFF.

This clone was seen just once. The chain employs TRBV30 and TRBJ2-5; TRBD1 matches 9 bases. CDR3 length equals 16 residues. The germline CDR1 and CDR2 sequences are GTSNPN and SVGIG (reference sequence). Trimming took 4 bases from V and 2 from J; bases not matched to a gene: 11. CDR3 bases: TGTGCCTGGACCCGTCTGGGACAGGGTGGGCAAGAGACCCAGTACTTC. This translates into CAWTRLGQGGQETQYF.

The genes are TRBV6-6 and TRBJ1-4; 7 bases match TRBD1. CDR1 is MNHNY and CDR2 is SVGAGI in the germline V gene (reference sequence). This CDR3 has 16 residues. Trimming cost V 2 bases and J 5 bases; bases outside gene matches: 8. CDR3: CASSYKNPGQNEKLFF. The CDR3 DNA reads TGTGCCAGCAGTTACAAGAATCCGGGACAGAATGAAAAACTGTTTTTT.

V is TRBV25-1 and J is TRBJ2-7, with D perhaps matching TRBD1 (7 bases). CDR1 is MGHDK, CDR2 SYGVNS, per germline. The CDR3 loop spans 15 amino acids. Trimming pared 1 base from V and 5 bases from J, leaving 15 bases between. This chain's CDR3 is CASSESAGGIDEQYF. The CDR3 DNA reads TGTGCCAGCAGTGAATCGGCAGGGGGGATCGACGAGCAGTACTTC.

This chain uses TRBV7-9 with TRBJ2-7; weak D call: TRBD1 (5 bases). Looked up from germline, CDR1 is SEHNR and CDR2 is FQNEAQ (reference sequence). The CDR3 is made up of 15 amino acids. V was trimmed by 5 bases and J by 2 bases, leaving 16 bases between them. The CDR3 reads CASSPPDRTPYEQYF. The CDR3 nucleotides read TGTGCCAGCAGCCCTCCCGACAGAACCCCCTACGAGCAGTACTTC.

The chain joins TRBV6-1 to TRBJ2-3; 9 bases match TRBD2. Germline trimming cut 4 bases from V and 5 bases from J; bases unmatched to any gene: 10. The germline V gene encodes CDR1 MNHNS and CDR2 SASEGT. This CDR3 has 16 amino acids. The CDR3 coding sequence is TGTGCCAGCAGTGCCTTCGAGGCACTAGCGGGAGATACGCAGTATTTT. It translates to CASSAFEALAGDTQYF.

A few counts support this clone. The chain combines TRBV7-9 with TRBJ1-3, with unresolved D. V lost 3 bases and J lost 2, with 8 bases in between. The CDR3 extends over 14 amino acids. Looked up from germline, CDR1 is SEHNR and CDR2 is FQNEAQ (reference sequence). In DNA form, the CDR3 reads TGTGCCAGCAGCTTTGGGGAGGCTGGAAACACCATATATTTT. Translated, it gives CASSFGEAGNTIYF.

The sample holds a few counts of this clone. V and J are TRBV28 and TRBJ1-4, with 9 bases fitting TRBD1. CDR3 length: 14 residues. V gave up 5 bases and J gave up 6 bases; unmatched junction bases: 4. In germline, CDR1 is MDHEN, CDR2 SYDVKM. In nucleotides, the CDR3 is TGTGCCAGCAGTCCGTGGACAGGGGATGAAAAACTGTTTTTT. Protein: CASSPWTGDEKLFF.

The CDR3 bases are TGTGCCAGCTCACGTGGACAGAATGAAAAACTGTTTTTT. Its translation is CASSRGQNEKLFF. The chain has TRBV18 and TRBJ1-4; D perhaps matches TRBD1 (6 bases). Germline V gene lookup returns CDR1 KGHSH and CDR2 LQKENI. CDR3 size: 13 residues. V was cut by 4 bases and J by 5 bases, with 8 bases left in between.

This clone has a single count. The rearrangement links TRBV23-1 to TRBJ1-6, with TRBD1 identical over 9 bases. TRBV23-1 is classed as an ORF, of uncertain function. Trimming at V came to 4 bases and at J to 3 bases, leaving 19 bases not matched to a gene. The CDR3 extends over 21 amino acids. This CDR3 is CASSPPPDGTGTLCYNSPLHF. The CDR3 DNA sequence: TGCGCCAGCAGTCCACCGCCTGATGGGACAGGGACTCTCTGCTATAATTCACCCCTCCACTTT.

This clone was counted a few times. The chain carries TRBV5-8 and TRBJ1-3; tentative D call: TRBD1 (6 bases). V shed 2 bases and J shed 2 bases, with 8 bases lying between them. The CDR3 covers 14 residues. Germline CDR1 SGHTS, CDR2 YDEGEE. The CDR3 DNA follows: TGTGCCAGCAGCTTTGCAGGGGCTGGAAACACCATATATTTT. It translates to CASSFAGAGNTIYF. The whole variable domain, filled in from reference TRBV5-8 and TRBJ1-3, reads EAGVTQSPTHLIKTRGQQATLRCSPISGHTSVYWYQQALGLGLQFLLWYDEGEERNRGNFPPRFSGRQFPNYSSELNVNALELEDSALYLCASSFAGAGNTIYFGEGSWLTVV.

The chain combines TRBV19 with TRBJ1-2; 7 bases map to TRBD1. The germline CDR1 and CDR2 sequences are LNHDA and SQIVND (reference sequence). Losses at the gene ends were 5 bases for V and 0 bases for J; bases not matched to a gene: 9. The CDR3 spans 16 residues. CDR3 nucleotides: TGTGCCAGTAGTGTTCAACACAGGGGACCTAACTATGGCTACACCTTC. Protein sequence: CASSVQHRGPNYGYTF.

This clone was recorded only once. The rearrangement uses TRBV5-4 and TRBJ2-3, with D perhaps TRBD2 (7 bases). The CDR3 totals 16 residues. V was cut by 0 bases and J by 3 bases, with 14 bases left in between. The germline V gene encodes CDR1 SGHNT and CDR2 YYREEE (reference sequence). The CDR3 reads CASSLVGGGPTDTQYF. CDR3 nucleotide sequence: TGTGCCAGCAGCTTGGTAGGGGGGGGGCCGACAGATACGCAGTATTTT.

This chain links TRBV5-1 with TRBJ2-3; D perhaps matches TRBD1 (6 bases). V was clipped by 2 bases and J by 3 bases, with 16 bases between them. This CDR3 region has 16 residues. The V gene's germline CDR1 is SGHRS and CDR2 YFSETQ. This chain's CDR3 is CASSFLGAHRTDTQYF. CDR3 bases: TGCGCCAGCAGCTTTTTGGGGGCCCATAGGACAGATACGCAGTATTTT.

With regard to this clone: This likely comes from a read error, as the CDR3 has no conserved phenylalanine or tryptophan at its end. J is TRBJ2-7 and V is TRBV6-4; D might be TRBD1 (6 bases). Trimming stripped 4 bases from V and 4 bases from J, with 14 bases between. Germline CDR1 is MRHNA and CDR2 is SNTAGT. The CDR3 length is 14 residues. The CDR3 spells CASSVGTTLYEQYL. The CDR3 DNA reads as TGTGCCAGCAGTGTAGGGACAACGCTTTACGAGCAGTACCTC.